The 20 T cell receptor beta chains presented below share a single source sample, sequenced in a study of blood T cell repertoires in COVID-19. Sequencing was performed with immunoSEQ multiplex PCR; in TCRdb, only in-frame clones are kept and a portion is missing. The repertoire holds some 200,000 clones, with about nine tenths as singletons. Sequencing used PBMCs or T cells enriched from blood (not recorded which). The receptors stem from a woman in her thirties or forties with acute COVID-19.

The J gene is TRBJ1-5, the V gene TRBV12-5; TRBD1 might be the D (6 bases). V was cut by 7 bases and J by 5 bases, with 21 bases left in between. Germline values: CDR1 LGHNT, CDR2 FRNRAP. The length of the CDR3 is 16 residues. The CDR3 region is CASAPPGVGGHQPQHF. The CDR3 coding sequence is TGTGCTAGTGCCCCTCCCGGAGTAGGGGGTCATCAGCCCCAGCATTTT. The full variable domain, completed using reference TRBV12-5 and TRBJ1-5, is DARVTQTPRHKVTEMGQEVTMRCQPILGHNTVFWYRQTMMQGLELLAYFRNRAPLDDSGMPKDRFSAEMPDATLATLKIQPSEPRDSAVYFCASAPPGVGGHQPQHFGDGTRLSIL.

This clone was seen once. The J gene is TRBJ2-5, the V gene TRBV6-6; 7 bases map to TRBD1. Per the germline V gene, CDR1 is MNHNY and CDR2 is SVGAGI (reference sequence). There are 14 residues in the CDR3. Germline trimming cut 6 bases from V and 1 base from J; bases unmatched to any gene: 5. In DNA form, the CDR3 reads TGTGCCAGCAGGGACAGGTTGAGCCAAGAGACCCAGTACTTC. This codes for CASRDRLSQETQYF.

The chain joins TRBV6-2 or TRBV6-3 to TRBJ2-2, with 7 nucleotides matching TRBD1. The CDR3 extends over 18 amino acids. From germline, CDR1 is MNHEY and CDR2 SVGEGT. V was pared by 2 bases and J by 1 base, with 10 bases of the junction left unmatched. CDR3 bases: TGTGCCAGCAGTTACCTCCGACAGGGCAAGGGGAACACCGGGGAGCTGTTTTTT. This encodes CASSYLRQGKGNTGELFF.

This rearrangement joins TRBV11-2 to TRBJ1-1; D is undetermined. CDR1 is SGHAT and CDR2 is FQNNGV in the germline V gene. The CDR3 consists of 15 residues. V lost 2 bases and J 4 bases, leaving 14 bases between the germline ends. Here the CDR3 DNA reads TGTGCCAGCAGCTTATACGTGGGCGCGAGCACTGAAGCTTTCTTT. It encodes CASSLYVGASTEAFF.

The CDR3 loop reads CAVTEPRTGRSGYTF. The CDR3 coding sequence is TGTGCCGTGACCGAGCCCCGGACAGGCAGGAGTGGCTACACCTTC. J is TRBJ1-2 and V is TRBV2; 7 bases are a match to TRBD1. V lost 11 bases and J lost 7; bases outside the gene matches: 19. Per the germline V gene, CDR1 is SNHLY and CDR2 is FYNNEI. CDR3 length equals 15 residues.

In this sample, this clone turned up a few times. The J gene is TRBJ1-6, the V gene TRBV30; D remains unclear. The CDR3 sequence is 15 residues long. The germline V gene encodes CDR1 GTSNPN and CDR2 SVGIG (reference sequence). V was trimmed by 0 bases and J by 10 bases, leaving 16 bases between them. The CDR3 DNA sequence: TGTGCCTGGAGTGTCCCGTCCGGGTATGGGTCACCCCTCCACTTT. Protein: CAWSVPSGYGSPLHF. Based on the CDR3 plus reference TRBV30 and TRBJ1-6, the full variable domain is SQTIHQWPATLVQPVGSPLSLECTVEGTSNPNLYWYRQAAGRGLQLLFYSVGIGQISSEVPQNLSASRPQDRQFILSSKKLLLSDSGFYLCAWSVPSGYGSPLHFGNGTRLTVT.

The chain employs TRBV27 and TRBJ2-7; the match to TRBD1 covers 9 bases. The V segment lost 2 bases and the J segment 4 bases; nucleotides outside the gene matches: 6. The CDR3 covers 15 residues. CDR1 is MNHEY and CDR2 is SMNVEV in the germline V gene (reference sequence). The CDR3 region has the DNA TGTGCCAGCAGTTTAAGGACAGGGGTTGCTTACGAGCAGTACGTC. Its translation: CASSLRTGVAYEQYV.

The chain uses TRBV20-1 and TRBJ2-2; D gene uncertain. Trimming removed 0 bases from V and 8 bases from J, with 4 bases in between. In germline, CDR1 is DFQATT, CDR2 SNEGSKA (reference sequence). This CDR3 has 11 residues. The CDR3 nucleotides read TGCAGTGCTAGAGACCTTGGGGAGCTGTTTTTT. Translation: CSARDLGELFF.

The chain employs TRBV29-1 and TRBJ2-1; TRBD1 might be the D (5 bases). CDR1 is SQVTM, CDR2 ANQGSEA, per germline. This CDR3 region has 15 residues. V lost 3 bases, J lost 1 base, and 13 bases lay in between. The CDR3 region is CSVDATDRSYNEQFF. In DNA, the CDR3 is TGCAGCGTTGACGCGACAGATAGGTCCTACAATGAGCAGTTCTTC.

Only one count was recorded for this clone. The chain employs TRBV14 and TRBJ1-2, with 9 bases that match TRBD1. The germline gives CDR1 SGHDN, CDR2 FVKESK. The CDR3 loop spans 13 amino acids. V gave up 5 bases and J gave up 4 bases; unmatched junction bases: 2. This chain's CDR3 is CASSSGQGYGYTF. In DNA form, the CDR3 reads TGTGCCAGCAGCTCGGGACAGGGCTATGGCTACACCTTC. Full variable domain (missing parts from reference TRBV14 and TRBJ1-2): EAGVTQFPSHSVIEKGQTVTLRCDPISGHDNLYWYRRVMGKEIKFLLHFVKESKQDESGMPNNRFLAERTGGTYSTLKVQPAELEDSGVYFCASSSGQGYGYTFGSGTRLTVV.

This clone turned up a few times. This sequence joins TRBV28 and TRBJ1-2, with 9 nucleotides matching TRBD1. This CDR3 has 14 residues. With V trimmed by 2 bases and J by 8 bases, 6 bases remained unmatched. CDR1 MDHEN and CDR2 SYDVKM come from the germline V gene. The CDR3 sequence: CASSLGTGWRGYTF. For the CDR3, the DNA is TGTGCCAGCAGTTTAGGGACAGGGTGGAGGGGCTACACCTTC.

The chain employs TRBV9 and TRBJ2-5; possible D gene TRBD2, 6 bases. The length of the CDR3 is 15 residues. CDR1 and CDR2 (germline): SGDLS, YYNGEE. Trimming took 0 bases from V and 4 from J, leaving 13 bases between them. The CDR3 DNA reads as TGTGCCAGCAGCGTAGCTCCGGGGGTGGGAGAGACCCAGTACTTC. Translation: CASSVAPGVGETQYF.

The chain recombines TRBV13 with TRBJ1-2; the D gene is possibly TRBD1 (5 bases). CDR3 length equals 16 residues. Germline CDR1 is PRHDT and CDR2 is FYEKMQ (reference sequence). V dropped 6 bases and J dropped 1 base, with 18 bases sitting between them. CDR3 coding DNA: TGTGCCAGCAGAGGGGCAGCTGGCCCCTATAACTATGGCTACACCTTC. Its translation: CASRGAAGPYNYGYTF.

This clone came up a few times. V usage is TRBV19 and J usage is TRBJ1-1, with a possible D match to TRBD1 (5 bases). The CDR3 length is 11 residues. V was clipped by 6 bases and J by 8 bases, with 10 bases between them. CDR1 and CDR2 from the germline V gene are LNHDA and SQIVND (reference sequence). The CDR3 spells CASRTTAEAFF. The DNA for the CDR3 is TGTGCCAGTAGAACGACAGCAGAAGCTTTCTTT.

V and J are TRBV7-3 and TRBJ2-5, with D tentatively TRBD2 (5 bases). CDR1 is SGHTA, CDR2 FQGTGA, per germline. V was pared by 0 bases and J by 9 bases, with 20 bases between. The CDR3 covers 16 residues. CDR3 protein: CASSLTAHRGSEAQYF. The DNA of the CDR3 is TGTGCCAGCAGCTTAACGGCTCACCGCGGGTCCGAGGCCCAGTACTTC.

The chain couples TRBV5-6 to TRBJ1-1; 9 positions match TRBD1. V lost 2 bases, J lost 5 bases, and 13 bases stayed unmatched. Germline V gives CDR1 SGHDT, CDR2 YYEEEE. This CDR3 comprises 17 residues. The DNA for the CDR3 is TGTGCCAGCAGCTTTTTTTTCGGGACAGGGCTAAGAACTGAAGCTTTCTTT. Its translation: CASSFFFGTGLRTEAFF.

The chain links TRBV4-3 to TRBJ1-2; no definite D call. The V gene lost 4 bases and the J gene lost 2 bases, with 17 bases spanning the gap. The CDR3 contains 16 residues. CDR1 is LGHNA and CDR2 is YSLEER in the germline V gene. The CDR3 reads CASSLYPDKRNYGYTF. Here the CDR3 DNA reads TGCGCCAGCAGCCTTTACCCTGACAAGCGGAACTATGGCTACACCTTC.

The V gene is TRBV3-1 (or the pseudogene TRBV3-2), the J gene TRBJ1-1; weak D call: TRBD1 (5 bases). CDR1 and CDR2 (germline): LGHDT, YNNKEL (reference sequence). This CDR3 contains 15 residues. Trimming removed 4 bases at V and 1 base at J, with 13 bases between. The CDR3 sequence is CASSPGRRGNTEAFF. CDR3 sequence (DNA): TGTGCCAGCAGCCCGGGGCGGAGGGGGAACACTGAAGCTTTCTTT.

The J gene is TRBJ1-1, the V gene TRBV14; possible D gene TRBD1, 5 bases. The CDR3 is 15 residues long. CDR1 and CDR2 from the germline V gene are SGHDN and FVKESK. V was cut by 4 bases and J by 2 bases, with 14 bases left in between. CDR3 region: CASSPLGGVNTEAFF. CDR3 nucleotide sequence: TGTGCCAGCAGCCCTCTGGGAGGGGTTAACACTGAAGCTTTCTTT.

CDR3 protein: CASSSPGQGKDTQYF. In DNA form, the CDR3 reads TGTGCCAGCAGTTCCCCGGGACAGGGAAAAGATACGCAGTATTTT. The chain recombines TRBV27 with TRBJ2-3, with 9 bases matching TRBD1. Germline CDR1 is MNHEY and CDR2 is SMNVEV (reference sequence). After removal of 4 bases from V and 5 bases from J, the junction contained 7 bases not matched to a gene. This CDR3 is 15 amino acids long.